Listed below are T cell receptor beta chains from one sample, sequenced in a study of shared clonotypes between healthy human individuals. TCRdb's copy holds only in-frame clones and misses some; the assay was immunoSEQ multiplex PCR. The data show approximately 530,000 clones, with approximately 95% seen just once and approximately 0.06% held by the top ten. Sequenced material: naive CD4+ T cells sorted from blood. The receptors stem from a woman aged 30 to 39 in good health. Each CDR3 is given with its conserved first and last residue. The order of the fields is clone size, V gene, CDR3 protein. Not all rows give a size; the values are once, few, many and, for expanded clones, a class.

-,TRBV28,CASSLAGELYEQYF
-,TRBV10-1,CASSLGTGADTQYF
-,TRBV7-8,CASSRLGLSGANVLTF
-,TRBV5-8,CASSLVGRGGNQPQHF
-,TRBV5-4,CASSKGGGAGYEQYF
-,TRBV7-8,CASSPKRNRDRDYEQYF
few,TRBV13,CASSLNTNTEAFF
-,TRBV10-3,CAIRKDARAGENTEAFF
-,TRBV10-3,CAISESPFPTTANTDTQYF
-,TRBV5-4,CASSLGSGGNYGYTF
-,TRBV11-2,CASSRTSGRNTGELFF
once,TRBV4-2,CASSQDPRGSSYEQYF
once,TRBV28,CASTLAGVVRRSSGNTIYF
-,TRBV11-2,CASRANQGGRDF
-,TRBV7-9,CASSLDGLSNQPQHF
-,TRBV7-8,CASSTYRAPGWPQHF
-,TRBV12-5,CASGLDKKLAGGGLKPLTGELFF
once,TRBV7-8,CASTRDRFSSNQPQHF
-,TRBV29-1,CSGGFVSILGEQFF
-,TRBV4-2,CASSQEGGPEETQYF
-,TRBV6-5,CASSSYRGRGQPQHF
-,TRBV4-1,CASSEKGIYEQYF
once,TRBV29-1,CSVTGALSYEQYF
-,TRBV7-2,CASRGLAGVHEQYF
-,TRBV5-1,CASSLQVRNEQFF
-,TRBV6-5,CASSRAINQEAFF
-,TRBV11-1,CASSLVIQGAGTEAFF
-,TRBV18,CASSRTGTSGTDTQYF
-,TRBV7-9,CASSSLAGGSPIIDF
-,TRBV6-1,CASSVAGASYEQYF
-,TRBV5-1,CASSLVPPPGDTEAFF
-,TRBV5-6,CASSFGGQGNHYGYTF
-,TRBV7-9,CASSGDSGAYNQPQHF
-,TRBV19,CASSFALGSETQYF
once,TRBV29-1,CSVGVSRGDYGYTF
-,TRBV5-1,CASSAWDRPYNEQFF
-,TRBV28,CASSFIVSRRGVLYEQYF
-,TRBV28,CASSIPRGEQPQHF
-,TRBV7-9,CASSRDRGYEQYF
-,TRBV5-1,CASSLEGTGADTQYF
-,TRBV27,CASSSTGSNTGELFF
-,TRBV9,CASSVEVWTGGGLGTQPQHF
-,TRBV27,CASSRYSNQPQHF
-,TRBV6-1,CASRGVAGLQETQYF
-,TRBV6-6,CASSYGPGVYEQYF
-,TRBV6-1,CASSVTVLSSGNTIYF
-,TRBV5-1,CASSGSSGLNTEAFF
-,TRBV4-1,CASSQGSGEWETQYF
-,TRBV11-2,CASSLNNDRGNQPQHF
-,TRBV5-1,CASSSGGASEKLFF
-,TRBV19,CASSNGDRDYQPQHF